A single sample gave rise to the 27 T cell receptor beta chains below, sequenced in a study of OX40 agonist ivuxolimab in advanced cancers. Assay used: immunoSEQ multiplex PCR; TCRdb lists only in-frame clones, some missing. This sample has about 91,000 clones, with more than 70% found just once. The sample was CD4+ or CD8+ T cells sorted from blood, taken in a trial of the OX40 agonist ivuxolimab. These receptors were taken from an adult with an advanced solid tumor such as melanoma, head and neck, liver or kidney cancer.

V is TRBV18 and J is TRBJ2-7; 10 positions match TRBD1. The germline CDR1 and CDR2 sequences are KGHSH and LQKENI. The CDR3 spans 14 residues. V dropped 3 bases and J dropped 3; count of bases not matched to a gene: 2. CDR3 loop: CASSPGQGVYEQYV. The CDR3 region has the DNA TGTGCCAGCTCACCCGGACAGGGGGTCTACGAGCAGTACGTC.

The CDR3, as DNA: TGTGCCAGCTCCCTTGTCGAGGACGCCCCGTACTTC. Its translation is CASSLVEDAPYF. V and J are TRBV18 and TRBJ2-4; D is uncertain. The CDR3 is 12 amino acids. CDR1 KGHSH and CDR2 LQKENI come from the germline V gene. V was pared by 6 bases and J by 15 bases, with 18 bases between.

This chain connects TRBV2 to TRBJ2-7, with D possibly matching TRBD1 (5 bases). The V gene lost 5 bases and the J gene lost 6 bases, with 11 bases spanning the gap. CDR1 SNHLY and CDR2 FYNNEI come from the germline V gene. The CDR3 length is 12 residues. For the CDR3, the DNA is TGTGCCAGCAGTTCAGGGTTTAGCGAGCAGTACGTC. Its translation is CASSSGFSEQYV.

The chain employs TRBV27 and TRBJ2-7, with 10 bases that match TRBD2. The CDR3 has 15 residues. V trimming: 4 bases; J trimming: 2 bases; junction bases outside the gene matches: 5. Germline-derived CDR1 and CDR2 are MNHEY and SMNVEV (reference sequence). The CDR3 loop reads CASSSKAGGPYEQYV. The CDR3 bases are TGTGCCAGCAGTTCCAAAGCGGGGGGGCCCTACGAGCAGTACGTC.

J is TRBJ2-3 and V is TRBV4-3; D gene ambiguous. This CDR3 is built from 15 residues. CDR1 is LGHNA, CDR2 YSLEER, per germline. Trimming took off 0 bases at V and 0 bases at J, with 7 bases between the two ends. The CDR3: CASSQEGWSTDTQYF. The DNA of the CDR3 is TGCGCCAGCAGCCAAGAAGGTTGGAGCACAGATACGCAGTATTTT.

The chain couples TRBV28 to TRBJ1-5, with D tentatively TRBD1 (6 bases). The CDR3 runs to 16 residues. Germline lookup yields CDR1 MDHEN and CDR2 SYDVKM. Between the trimmed V and J ends, which lost 6 bases and 5 bases, there was a span of 20 bases. In DNA, the CDR3 is TGTGCCAGCAGCCCTGTGATGACAGGCGAATATCAGCCCCAGCATTTT. This translates into CASSPVMTGEYQPQHF.

This clone was recorded only once. The rearrangement joins TRBV5-4 to TRBJ2-7, with 8 nucleotides matching TRBD1. The CDR3 loop spans 15 amino acids. Germline V gene data show CDR1 as SGHNT and CDR2 as YYREEE (reference sequence). V trimming: 0 bases; J trimming: 2 bases; junction bases outside the gene matches: 4. In DNA form, the CDR3 reads TGTGCCAGCAGCTTGGGCCAGGGGGCCGCCTACGAGCAGTACGTC. It is translated as CASSLGQGAAYEQYV.

This chain joins TRBV7-8 and TRBJ2-5, with 9 bases lining up with TRBD2. The CDR3 length is 15 residues. The V and J ends lost 5 bases and 0 bases, in that order; junction bases with no gene match: 4. Germline assignment: CDR1 SGHVS and CDR2 FQNEAQ. The CDR3: CASSPAGGYQETQYF. The CDR3 coding sequence is TGTGCCAGCAGCCCAGCGGGGGGCTACCAAGAGACCCAGTACTTC.

This chain connects TRBV19 to TRBJ2-3; the match to TRBD2 covers 7 bases. CDR1 is LNHDA and CDR2 is SQIVND in the germline V gene (reference sequence). CDR3 length: 15 amino acids. Trimming at V came to 5 bases and at J to 1 base, leaving 6 bases not matched to a gene. The CDR3 DNA reads as TGTGCCAGTAGTCGGGGCGGGGGAGGCACAGATACGCAGTATTTT. Protein sequence: CASSRGGGGTDTQYF.

V usage is TRBV4-3 and J usage is TRBJ2-5; D ambiguous. The CDR3 length is 14 residues. The V end was cut by 0 bases, the J end by 6 bases, with 11 bases between. Looked up from germline, CDR1 is LGHNA and CDR2 is YSLEER. Here the CDR3 reads CASSQERIAQTQYF. The CDR3, as DNA: TGCGCCAGCAGCCAAGAAAGAATCGCCCAGACCCAGTACTTC.

The CDR3 sequence is CASRRQGESSYNEQFF. CDR3 DNA: TGTGCCAGCAGAAGACAGGGGGAGAGCTCCTACAATGAGCAGTTCTTC. The chain carries TRBV5-4 and TRBJ2-1, with 9 nucleotides matching TRBD1. CDR1 is SGHNT and CDR2 is YYREEE in the germline V gene (reference sequence). V was pared by 5 bases and J by 0 bases, with 6 bases of the junction left unmatched. The CDR3 has 16 amino acids.

The chain uses TRBV18 and TRBJ1-1; 11 bases match TRBD1. From germline, CDR1 is KGHSH and CDR2 LQKENI. The CDR3 contains 16 residues. The ends lost 4 bases at V and 0 bases at J; junction bases unmatched: 4. The CDR3 sequence: CASSLGQGALNTEAFF. CDR3 nucleotides: TGTGCCAGCTCACTAGGACAGGGGGCGTTGAACACTGAAGCTTTCTTT.

The chain combines TRBV28 with TRBJ1-2; 12 bases align to TRBD1. V was pared by 3 bases and J by 3 bases, with 5 bases of the junction left unmatched. This CDR3 comprises 16 residues. Germline CDR1 and CDR2: MDHEN and SYDVKM. CDR3 in DNA: TGTGCCAGCAGTTTGGGGACAGGGGGCGCATACTATGGCTACACCTTC. Protein sequence: CASSLGTGGAYYGYTF.

This clone was counted many times. The chain recombines TRBV4-1 with TRBJ2-7; 7 bases agree with TRBD1. The germline V gene has CDR1 MGHRA and CDR2 YSYEKL. Germline trimming cut 7 bases from V and 0 bases from J; bases unmatched to any gene: 12. The CDR3 extends over 16 amino acids. CDR3 sequence reads: CASTRIPGQTSYEQYF. The CDR3 nucleotides are TGCGCCAGCACCCGAATACCGGGACAGACCTCCTACGAGCAGTACTTC.

This chain joins TRBV30 and TRBJ1-1; D is ambiguous. The CDR3 has 12 amino acids. Between the trimmed V and J ends, which lost 3 bases and 0 bases, there was a span of 5 bases. Germline V gene data show CDR1 as GTSNPN and CDR2 as SVGIG (reference sequence). The CDR3 DNA follows: TGTGCCTGGAGAGGCATGAACACTGAAGCTTTCTTT. Its translation is CAWRGMNTEAFF.

This chain uses TRBV4-2 with TRBJ2-3; 7 positions match TRBD2. This CDR3 contains 15 residues. The V gene end was trimmed by 1 base and the J gene end by 2 bases; junction bases not matched to a gene: 3. Per germline, CDR1 LGHNA and CDR2 YNFKEQ. The CDR3 DNA follows: TGTGCCAGCAGCCAAGCCCTAGCGGCCACAGATACGCAGTATTTT. Its protein is CASSQALAATDTQYF.

The chain joins TRBV5-1 to TRBJ2-1; D assignment may be TRBD1 or TRBD2 (6 bases each). From germline, CDR1 is SGHRS and CDR2 YFSETQ. V gave up 7 bases and J gave up 7 bases, with 18 bases separating them. The CDR3 extends over 14 amino acids. In nucleotides, the CDR3 is TGCGCCAGCGCCCTCCGGGGGCGAATGAATGAGCAGTTCTTC. Translation gives CASALRGRMNEQFF.

The chain couples TRBV21-1 to TRBJ1-1; the listed D gene, TRBD1, was not tested against the DNA. TRBV21-1 is a listed pseudogene. The CDR3 runs 12 residues. CDR3 residues: CASSNGQGQAFF. The CDR3 nucleotides are TGTGCCAGCAGCAACGGACAGGGCCAAGCTTTCTTT.

The V and J genes are TRBV6-6 and TRBJ1-3, with D perhaps matching TRBD1 (5 bases). Per germline, CDR1 MNHNY and CDR2 SVGAGI (reference sequence). This CDR3 has 15 residues. The germline V and J ends were trimmed by 4 bases and 4 bases, with 14 bases remaining between them. Here the CDR3 DNA reads TGTGCCAGCAGTTCGCTGGGGGGTGGAGGAAACACCATATATTTT. It is translated as CASSSLGGGGNTIYF.

The V and J genes are TRBV28 and TRBJ2-7; TRBD2 agrees at 13 bases. Germline lookup yields CDR1 MDHEN and CDR2 SYDVKM. The CDR3 length is 13 residues. V shed 11 bases and J 6 bases; nucleotides not matched to a gene: 7. The CDR3 spells CAATGTSGIEQYF. For the CDR3, the DNA is TGTGCCGCCACCGGGACTAGCGGGATCGAGCAGTACTTC.

This rearrangement joins TRBV7-2 to TRBJ2-5; no clear D. Trimming left V 5 bases short and J 5 bases short, with 12 bases between. This CDR3 region has 13 residues. CDR1 and CDR2 (germline): SGHTA, FQGNSA. In nucleotides, the CDR3 is TGTGCCAGCAGCCTACGGTACACCGAGACCCAGTACTTC. It encodes CASSLRYTETQYF.

The rearrangement joins TRBV15 to TRBJ2-3, with 8 bases fitting TRBD2. The V gene end was trimmed by 1 base and the J gene end by 5 bases; junction bases not matched to a gene: 8. The CDR3 is made up of 16 amino acids. CDR1 and CDR2 from the germline V gene are LNHNV and YYDKDF (reference sequence). The CDR3 DNA reads as TGTGCCACCAGCAGAGCGGGGGGGGGCGTGGGAGATACGCAGTATTTT. Its protein product is CATSRAGGGVGDTQYF. Using reference TRBV15 and TRBJ2-3 for the parts outside the CDR3, the full variable domain is DAMVIQNPRYQVTQFGKPVTLSCSQTLNHNVMYWYQQKSSQAPKLLFHYYDKDFNNEADTPDNFQSRRPNTSFCFLDIRSPGLGDTAMYLCATSRAGGGVGDTQYFGPGTRLTVL.

V is TRBV18 and J is TRBJ2-1, with D maybe TRBD2 (5 bases). Germline values: CDR1 KGHSH, CDR2 LQKENI. V gave up 6 bases and J gave up 8 bases, with 14 bases separating them. This CDR3 contains 13 residues. This CDR3 is CASSPLNSDEQFF. The DNA of the CDR3 is TGTGCCAGCTCCCCTCTGAATAGCGATGAGCAGTTCTTC.

V gene TRBV28 combines with J gene TRBJ1-5; 7 bases match TRBD1. CDR1 MDHEN and CDR2 SYDVKM come from the germline V gene. The CDR3 consists of 16 residues. V was pared by 6 bases and J by 4 bases, with 12 bases of the junction left unmatched. In DNA, the CDR3 is TGTGCCAGCAGCCCAAGGGGGCCCGCAAGAAATCAGCCCCAGCATTTT. This encodes CASSPRGPARNQPQHF. Looking up the rest from reference TRBV28 and TRBJ1-5 gives the full variable domain: DVKVTQSSRYLVKRTGEKVFLECVQDMDHENMFWYRQDPGLGLRLIYFSYDVKMKEKGDIPEGYSVSREKKERFSLILESASTNQTSMYLCASSPRGPARNQPQHFGDGTRLSIL.

This sequence joins TRBV11-2 and TRBJ2-3; 11 bases align to TRBD1. Trimming took 3 bases from V and 4 from J; bases not matched to a gene: 3. CDR3 size: 15 residues. Germline CDR1 and CDR2: SGHAT and FQNNGV. CDR3 protein: CASSLWDRGADTQYF. CDR3 in DNA: TGTGCCAGCAGCTTGTGGGACAGGGGGGCAGATACGCAGTATTTT.

This chain connects TRBV5-6 to TRBJ2-6, with D possibly TRBD1 on 6 matching bases. CDR3 size: 16 residues. CDR1 is SGHDT, CDR2 YYEEEE, per germline. V was trimmed by 1 base and J by 12 bases, leaving 20 bases between them. DNA for the CDR3: TGTGCCAGCAGCTTGCGACAGGCCATCGCTTTCTTCGTCCTGACTTTC. This sequence encodes CASSLRQAIAFFVLTF.

The J gene is TRBJ1-6, the V gene TRBV6-5; a weak D match, TRBD1 (6 bases). Between the trimmed V and J ends, which lost 9 bases and 7 bases, there was a span of 16 bases. The CDR3 contains 14 residues. Per the germline V gene, CDR1 is MNHEY and CDR2 is SVGAGI. CDR3 residues: CASATWGANSPLHF. The CDR3 bases are TGTGCCAGTGCCACATGGGGGGCAAATTCACCCCTCCACTTT.